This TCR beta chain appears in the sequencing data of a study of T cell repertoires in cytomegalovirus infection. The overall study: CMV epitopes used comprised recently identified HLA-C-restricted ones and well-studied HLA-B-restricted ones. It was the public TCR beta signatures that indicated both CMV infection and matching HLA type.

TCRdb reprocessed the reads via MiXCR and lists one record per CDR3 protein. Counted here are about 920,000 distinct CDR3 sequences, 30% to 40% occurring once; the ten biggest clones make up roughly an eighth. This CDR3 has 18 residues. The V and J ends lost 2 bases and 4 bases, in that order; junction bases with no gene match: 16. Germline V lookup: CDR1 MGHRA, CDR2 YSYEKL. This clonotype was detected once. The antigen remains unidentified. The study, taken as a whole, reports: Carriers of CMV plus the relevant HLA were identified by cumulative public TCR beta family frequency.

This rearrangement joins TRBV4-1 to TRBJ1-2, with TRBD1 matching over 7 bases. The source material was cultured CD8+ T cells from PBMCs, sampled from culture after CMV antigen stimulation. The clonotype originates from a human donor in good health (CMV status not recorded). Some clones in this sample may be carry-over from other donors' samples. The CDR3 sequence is CASSQSGTAIREGYGYTF. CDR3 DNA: TGCGCCAGCAGCCAATCCGGGACAGCCATAAGGGAGGGCTATGGCTACACCTTC.